These T cell receptor beta chains were read from a single sample in a study of T cells in localized non-small cell lung cancer. Data came from immunoSEQ multiplex PCR; TCRdb stores just in-frame clones and leaves some out. This table holds about 26,000 clones, 75% to 90% found once. The sequencing here drew on peripheral blood, taken before any cancer treatment. Receptors originate from a female donor older than 55 with stage II squamous cell lung carcinoma. Both conserved end residues are part of each CDR3. D genes are given only for firm matches. Size values are once, few and many counts, or a class for expanded clones, and some rows have none.

v_call,d_call,j_call,clone_size,cdr3_aa,cdr3_nt
TRBV14,-,TRBJ2-1,-,CASSQEGGSSYNEQFF,TGTGCCAGCAGCCAAGAGGGGGGTTCCTCCTACAATGAGCAGTTCTTC
TRBV28,-,TRBJ2-5,-,CASSPPLNQETQYF,TGTGCCAGCAGTCCCCCCTTGAACCAAGAGACCCAGTACTTC
TRBV19,-,TRBJ1-1,-,CASSIDWKDTEAFF,TGTGCCAGTAGTATAGATTGGAAGGACACTGAAGCTTTCTTT
TRBV27,TRBD2,TRBJ2-2,-,CASSLWASGRPGELFF,TGTGCCAGCAGTTTATGGGCTAGCGGGAGGCCCGGGGAGCTGTTTTTT
TRBV30,-,TRBJ1-2,-,CAWSGRVFYGYTF,TGTGCCTGGAGTGGCAGGGTATTTTATGGCTACACCTTC
TRBV5-1,-,TRBJ2-3,-,CASSFPTGTQGTDTQYF,TGCGCCAGCAGCTTTCCAACAGGGACTCAGGGCACAGATACGCAGTATTTT
TRBV7-6,TRBD1,TRBJ1-4,-,CASSLAGQGSGEKLFF,TGTGCCAGCAGCTTAGCAGGACAGGGGTCGGGTGAAAAACTGTTTTTT
TRBV7-9,TRBD1,TRBJ1-2,once,CASSAQGGAGGGYTF,TGTGCCAGCAGCGCCCAGGGGGGTGCGGGAGGCGGCTACACCTTC
TRBV4-1,-,TRBJ1-1,-,CASSQRRETEAFF,TGCGCCAGCAGCCAACGTCGGGAAACTGAAGCTTTCTTT
TRBV10-3,-,TRBJ1-1,-,CAISESGGIVGGANTEAFF,TGTGCCATCAGTGAGTCCGGGGGTATAGTCGGCGGGGCGAACACTGAAGCTTTCTTT
TRBV28,-,TRBJ1-3,-,CASSSTGSSGNTIYF,TGTGCCAGCAGTTCAACAGGGAGCTCTGGAAACACCATATATTTT
TRBV7-2,-,TRBJ1-1,few,CASSFKDVGTEAFF,TGTGCCAGCAGCTTTAAGGACGTAGGCACTGAAGCTTTCTTT
TRBV6-1,TRBD1,TRBJ2-7,-,CASSEGGDRDYEQYF,TGTGCCAGCAGTGAGGGGGGGGACAGGGACTACGAGCAGTACTTC
TRBV5-1,TRBD1,TRBJ1-2,few,CASSLGQGDAGYTF,TGCGCCAGCAGCTTGGGGCAGGGGGACGCTGGCTACACCTTC
TRBV4-2,TRBD2,TRBJ2-1,once,CASSQVGTSSYNEQFF,TGTGCCAGCAGCCAAGTTGGGACTAGCTCCTACAATGAGCAGTTCTTC
TRBV5-5,-,TRBJ2-1,-,CASSLYTSNEQFF,TGTGCCAGCAGCTTGTATACGAGTAATGAGCAGTTCTTC
TRBV19,TRBD2,TRBJ2-2,-,CASSPGLAGNTGELFF,TGTGCCAGTAGTCCGGGACTAGCGGGGAACACCGGGGAGCTGTTTTTT
TRBV5-1,-,TRBJ2-2,once,CASSPTVLAGELFF,TGCGCCAGCAGCCCGACAGTGTTAGCCGGGGAGCTGTTTTTT
TRBV5-1,TRBD2,TRBJ2-7,-,CASSPGTTVYEQYF,TGCGCCAGCAGTCCCGGGACTACCGTCTACGAGCAGTACTTC
TRBV5-4,TRBD1,TRBJ1-2,-,CASSLGRGDGYTF,TGTGCCAGCAGCTTGGGCAGGGGGGATGGCTACACCTTC
TRBV6-5,-,TRBJ2-7,-,CASTAGGGYEQYF,TGTGCCAGCACCGCAGGGGGGGGTTACGAGCAGTACTTC
TRBV18,-,TRBJ1-4,-,CASSPPEKREKLFF,TGTGCCAGCTCACCACCGGAAAAAAGAGAAAAACTGTTTTTT
TRBV28,-,TRBJ2-2,medium-sized,CASSLDGDIDAGELFF,TGTGCCAGCAGTTTAGATGGGGATATCGACGCCGGGGAGCTGTTTTTT
TRBV29-1,TRBD1,TRBJ1-1,once,CSVGGQGSMNTEAFF,TGCAGCGTTGGGGGACAGGGTTCCATGAACACTGAAGCTTTCTTT
TRBV6-5,-,TRBJ1-5,few,CASSLRVEGSQPQHF,TGTGCCAGCAGTTTAAGGGTTGAGGGAAGTCAGCCCCAGCATTTT
TRBV7-6,-,TRBJ2-3,-,CASSLGGSLTDTQYF,TGTGCCAGCAGCTTGGGCGGGTCTCTAACAGATACGCAGTATTTT
TRBV6-5,-,TRBJ1-2,-,CASSYRDGYTF,TGTGCCAGCAGTTACAGGGATGGCTACACCTTC
TRBV28,TRBD1,TRBJ1-1,-,CASRPQGGRTEAFF,TGTGCCAGCAGGCCACAGGGGGGACGCACTGAAGCTTTCTTT
TRBV10-1,-,TRBJ1-1,-,CAIGAEAFF,TGCGCCATAGGGGCTGAAGCTTTCTTT
TRBV10-3,-,TRBJ1-1,-,CAISEGAGVNTEAFF,TGTGCCATCAGTGAAGGGGCGGGGGTGAACACTGAAGCTTTCTTT
TRBV6-6,-,TRBJ2-1,-,CASRPHRDTPDEQFF,TGTGCCAGCAGACCTCACCGGGACACTCCGGATGAGCAGTTCTTC
TRBV7-8,-,TRBJ2-7,-,CASSQQVEQYF,TGTGCCAGCAGCCAACAGGTTGAGCAGTACTTC
TRBV28,-,TRBJ2-7,-,CAVHRDGGYEQYF,TGTGCCGTCCACCGGGATGGAGGCTACGAGCAGTACTTC
TRBV6-5,-,TRBJ2-3,few,CASSYSWGFSTDTQYF,TGTGCCAGCAGTTACTCTTGGGGGTTTAGCACAGATACGCAGTATTTT
TRBV18,TRBD1,TRBJ1-2,-,CASSPTTGEGYTF,TGTGCCAGCTCACCAACGACAGGGGAGGGCTACACCTTC
TRBV2,-,TRBJ2-7,-,CASSVRAREQYF,TGTGCCAGCAGTGTCAGGGCGCGGGAGCAGTACTTC
TRBV7-9,TRBD2,TRBJ2-5,-,CASSFLAGGGVRETQYF,TGTGCCAGCAGCTTCCTAGCGGGAGGGGGGGTTCGAGAGACCCAGTACTTC
TRBV6-1,-,TRBJ1-1,few,CASSESRTEAFF,TGTGCCAGCAGTGAAAGCAGAACTGAAGCTTTCTTT
TRBV19,TRBD1,TRBJ1-3,-,CASSLQGSSGNTIYF,TGTGCCAGTAGTCTACAGGGGAGCTCTGGAAACACCATATATTTT
TRBV27,-,TRBJ2-2,-,CASTSFRGPNTGELFF,TGTGCCAGCACTTCCTTTCGGGGGCCGAACACCGGGGAGCTGTTTTTT
TRBV10-3,TRBD1,TRBJ2-1,-,CAISKTGGRWDEQFF,TGTGCCATCAGTAAGACAGGGGGCCGTTGGGATGAGCAGTTCTTC
TRBV30,-,TRBJ1-1,once,CAWSGGGPNTEAFF,TGTGCCTGGAGTGGCGGGGGACCGAACACTGAAGCTTTCTTT
TRBV28,TRBD1,TRBJ1-1,-,CASRPLTGRYDTEAFF,TGTGCCAGCAGGCCCCTGACAGGGAGGTATGACACTGAAGCTTTCTTT
TRBV7-2,-,TRBJ2-2,-,CASSLDWRIGELFF,TGTGCCAGCAGCTTAGATTGGCGGATCGGGGAGCTGTTTTTT
TRBV6-5,-,TRBJ2-5,-,CASTGDQETQYF,TGTGCCAGCACTGGGGACCAAGAGACCCAGTACTTC
TRBV9,TRBD1,TRBJ1-2,-,CASQGQGAGGYTF,TGTGCCAGTCAAGGACAGGGGGCGGGAGGCTACACCTTC
TRBV18,-,TRBJ1-1,once,CASSPREVEAFF,TGTGCCAGCTCACCACGGGAGGTTGAAGCTTTCTTT
TRBV5-4,-,TRBJ2-3,few,CASSPDEGGNKDTQYF,TGTGCCAGCAGCCCGGACGAGGGGGGAAATAAAGATACGCAGTATTTT
TRBV11-3,-,TRBJ2-7,-,CASSLVDSYEQYF,TGTGCCAGCAGCTTAGTTGATAGCTACGAGCAGTACTTC
TRBV10-3,TRBD1,TRBJ2-1,-,CAITNPGTGVGEQFF,TGTGCCATCACCAACCCGGGGACAGGGGTGGGTGAGCAGTTCTTC
TRBV30,-,TRBJ2-1,-,CAWSEPNEQFF,TGTGCCTGGAGTGAGCCTAATGAGCAGTTCTTC
TRBV5-6,-,TRBJ2-2,-,CASSLEKGQSSTGELFF,TGTGCCAGCAGCTTGGAAAAAGGCCAGTCGAGCACCGGGGAGCTGTTTTTT
TRBV28,-,TRBJ1-1,-,CASNQGLGTEAFF,TGTGCCAGCAACCAGGGGTTGGGCACTGAAGCTTTCTTT
TRBV28,TRBD1,TRBJ1-1,-,CASSFLMGARQGNTEAFF,TGTGCCAGCAGTTTTCTGATGGGGGCGAGACAGGGTAACACTGAAGCTTTCTTT
TRBV19,-,TRBJ1-4,-,CASSMRESNEKLFF,TGTGCCAGTAGTATGCGGGAGTCTAATGAAAAACTGTTTTTT